Below, 10 T cell receptor beta chains from the same sample are listed, as sequenced in a study of early T cells in non-severe SARS-CoV-2 infection. Each CDR3 protein gets one entry after TCRdb re-called the 5' RACE reads with MiXCR. Among tens of thousands of distinct CDR3 sequences listed, around 12% were seen once. Material: whole blood. These receptors were collected from an adult who was a healthcare worker with PCR-confirmed SARS-CoV-2 infection or an uninfected control (not recorded which).

The V and J genes are TRBV25-1 and TRBJ1-6, with D unresolved. Germline CDR1 reads MGHDK; CDR2 reads SYGVNS. There are 13 residues in the CDR3. Trimming shortened V by 8 bases and J by 4 bases, and 9 bases separated the two germline ends. For the CDR3, the DNA is TGTGCCAGCGGTTTCCTTTATAATTCACCCCTCCACTTT. Residues: CASGFLYNSPLHF.

This clonotype was seen repeatedly, ten times or more. The J gene is TRBJ2-6, the V gene TRBV18, with D perhaps being TRBD1 or TRBD2 (5 bases each). The germline V and J ends were trimmed by 8 bases and 2 bases, with 22 bases remaining between them. From germline, CDR1 is KGHSH and CDR2 LQKENI. This CDR3 has 18 amino acids. The CDR3 is CASHPTRGYGAGANVLTF. The CDR3 coding sequence is TGTGCCAGCCACCCTACCCGGGGCTATGGGGCTGGGGCCAACGTCCTGACTTTC.

The chain links TRBV12-3 or TRBV12-4 to TRBJ2-7, with D perhaps matching TRBD1 (5 bases). Trimming removed 4 bases at V and 2 bases at J, with 15 bases between. The CDR3 extends over 15 amino acids. DNA of the CDR3: TGTGCCAGCAGTTCGGGCGCCAGGGCAGCCTACGAGCAGTACTTC. Its translation: CASSSGARAAYEQYF.

This clonotype was detected only a few times. The genes are TRBV9 and TRBJ2-5; 7 bases map to TRBD1. CDR3 length equals 15 residues. In germline, CDR1 is SGDLS, CDR2 YYNGEE. The ends lost 0 bases at V and 1 base at J; junction bases unmatched: 3. CDR3 sequence: CASSVVTGFQETQYF. The CDR3 DNA sequence: TGTGCCAGCAGCGTAGTGACAGGGTTCCAAGAGACCCAGTACTTC.

This clonotype was recorded at least ten times. This rearrangement joins TRBV12-3 or TRBV12-4 to TRBJ2-3; perhaps TRBD1 as D (6 bases). This CDR3 region has 14 residues. The V gene lost 6 bases and the J gene lost 1 base, with 11 bases spanning the gap. Here the CDR3 reads CASRTGFGTDTQYF. The DNA for the CDR3 is TGTGCCAGCAGGACAGGTTTCGGCACAGATACGCAGTATTTT.

This clonotype was detected ten times or more. The rearrangement joins TRBV27 to TRBJ2-7, with 8 positions matching TRBD2. The CDR3 runs 15 residues. Germline V lookup: CDR1 MNHEY, CDR2 SMNVEV (reference sequence). V gave up 6 bases and J gave up 3 bases; unmatched junction bases: 10. The CDR3 sequence is CASRPGAGVYYEQYF. CDR3 nucleotides: TGTGCCAGCAGGCCTGGAGCGGGAGTCTACTACGAGCAGTACTTC.

This clonotype was seen a handful of times. The gene calls are TRBV6-1 and TRBJ2-1, with D perhaps matching TRBD1 (6 bases). CDR1 is MNHNS, CDR2 SASEGT, per germline. V was shortened by 5 bases and J by 9 bases, with 17 bases between the two germline ends. The CDR3 loop spans 14 amino acids. The CDR3 DNA reads TGTGCCAGCAGTACTAGGACAGACTTTACTGAGCAGTTCTTC. Its translation is CASSTRTDFTEQFF.

This clonotype was counted ten times or more. V usage is TRBV19 and J usage is TRBJ1-5; no reliable D call. CDR1 LNHDA and CDR2 SQIVND come from the germline V gene (reference sequence). The CDR3 spans 12 residues. V was shortened by 7 bases and J by 4 bases, with 8 bases between the two germline ends. The DNA for the CDR3 is TGTGCCAGTACCCAAATAAATCAGCCCCAGCATTTT. It yields the protein CASTQINQPQHF.

In this sample, this clonotype turned up many times. The chain joins TRBV27 to TRBJ1-6; D is unresolved. This CDR3 has 14 residues. Germline values: CDR1 MNHEY, CDR2 SMNVEV (reference sequence). Trimming removed 3 bases from V and 10 bases from J, with 13 bases in between. The CDR3 region has the DNA TGTGCCAGCAGTTTCCGGGGAATCGGATCACCCCTCCACTTT. This sequence encodes CASSFRGIGSPLHF.

This clonotype showed up just a few times. V gene TRBV29-1 combines with J gene TRBJ1-2; D is undetermined. Germline V lookup: CDR1 SQVTM, CDR2 ANQGSEA. This CDR3 has 13 amino acids. Trimming shortened V by 7 bases and J by 2 bases, and 14 bases separated the two germline ends. The CDR3 nucleotides read TGCAGCGCCGAGCCCGCGGTGAACTATGGCTACACCTTC. Its translation is CSAEPAVNYGYTF.